This TCR beta chain was retrieved from a study of T cells in Graves' hyperthyroidism and ophthalmopathy. General study findings and limits: Appearing also in blood were most of the thyroid clonotypes expanded above 0.001.

The germline CDR1 and CDR2 sequences are MNHEY and SMNVEV (reference sequence). The CDR3 loop spans 15 amino acids. The V gene end was trimmed by 6 bases and the J gene end by 4 bases; junction bases not matched to a gene: 9. This clonotype was counted ten times or more. No antigen is known for it. Patients were excluded for uncontrolled infection, other autoimmune disease, pregnancy or lactation. TCR beta CDR3 regions were amplified from RNA transcripts. TCR CDR3 underwent first-round RT-PCR with the HTBI primer set. TCRdb recomputed calls from the multiplex PCR reads with MiXCR, one row per CDR3 protein. The repertoire holds 600,000 or so distinct CDR3 sequences, over 12% seen once, with more than 6% in the top ten.

Sequenced: blood. This chain uses TRBV27 with TRBJ2-1; 7 nucleotides align to TRBD2. The source of this sequence is a woman aged 18-29 years with Graves' ophthalmopathy. This chain's CDR3 is CASSAGTTSYNEQFF. The CDR3 coding sequence is TGTGCCAGCAGCGCCGGGACTACCTCTTACAATGAGCAGTTCTTC.